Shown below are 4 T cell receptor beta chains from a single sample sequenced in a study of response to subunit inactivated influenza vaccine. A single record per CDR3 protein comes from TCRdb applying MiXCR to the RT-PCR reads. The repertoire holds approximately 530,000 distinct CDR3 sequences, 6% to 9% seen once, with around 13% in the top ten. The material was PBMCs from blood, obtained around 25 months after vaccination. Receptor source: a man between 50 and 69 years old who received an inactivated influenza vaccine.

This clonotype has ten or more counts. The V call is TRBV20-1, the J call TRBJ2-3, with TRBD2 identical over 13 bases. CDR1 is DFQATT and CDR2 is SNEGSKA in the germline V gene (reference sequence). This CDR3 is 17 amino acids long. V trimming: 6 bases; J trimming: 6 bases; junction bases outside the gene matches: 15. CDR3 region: CSAPGKLAGGLEDTQYF. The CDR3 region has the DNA TGCAGTGCCCCCGGGAAACTAGCGGGGGGGCTTGAGGATACGCAGTATTTT.

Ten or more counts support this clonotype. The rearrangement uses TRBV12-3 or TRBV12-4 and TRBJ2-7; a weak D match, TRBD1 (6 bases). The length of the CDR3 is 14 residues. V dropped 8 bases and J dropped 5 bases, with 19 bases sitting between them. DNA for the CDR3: TGTGCCAGCCGCATGGTAGAGAGGGGGAACGAGCAGTACTTC. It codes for CASRMVERGNEQYF.

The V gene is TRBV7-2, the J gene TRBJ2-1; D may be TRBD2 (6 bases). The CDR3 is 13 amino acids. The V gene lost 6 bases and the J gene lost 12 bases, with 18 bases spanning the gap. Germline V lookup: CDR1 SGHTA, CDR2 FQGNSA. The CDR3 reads CASSSEAGRRQFF. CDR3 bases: TGTGCCAGCAGTTCAGAAGCGGGTAGGAGGCAGTTCTTC.

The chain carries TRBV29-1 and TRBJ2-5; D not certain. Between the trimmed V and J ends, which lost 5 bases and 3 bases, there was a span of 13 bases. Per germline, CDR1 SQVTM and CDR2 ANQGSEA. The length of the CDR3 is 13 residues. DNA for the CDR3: TGCAGCGTTCTGGGTCAGTGGAAAGAGACCCAGTACTTC. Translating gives CSVLGQWKETQYF.